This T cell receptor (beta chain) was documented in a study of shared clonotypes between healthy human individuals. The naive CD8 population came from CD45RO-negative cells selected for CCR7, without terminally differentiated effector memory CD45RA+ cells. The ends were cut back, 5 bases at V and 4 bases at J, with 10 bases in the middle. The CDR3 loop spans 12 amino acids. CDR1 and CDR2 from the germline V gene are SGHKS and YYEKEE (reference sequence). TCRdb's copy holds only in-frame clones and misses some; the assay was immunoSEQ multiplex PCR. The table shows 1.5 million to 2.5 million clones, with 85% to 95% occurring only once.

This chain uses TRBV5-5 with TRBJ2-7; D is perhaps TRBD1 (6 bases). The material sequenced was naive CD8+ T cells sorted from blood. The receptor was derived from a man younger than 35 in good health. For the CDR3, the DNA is TGTGCCAGCAGAACACAGGGTTACGAGCAGTACTTC. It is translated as CASRTQGYEQYF.